Presented here are 6 T cell receptor beta chains from one specimen sequenced in a study of cytotoxic CD8 clonotypes in ibrutinib-treated CLL. Generated by immunoSEQ multiplex PCR, the TCRdb table keeps only in-frame clones and is missing some. This table has 40,000 or so clones, roughly 70% appearing once. The source was PBMCs, collected at disease progression, from a patient treated with ibrutinib. The source is a human donor with chronic lymphocytic leukemia.

The chain employs TRBV5-1 and TRBJ2-7; 9 bases fit TRBD1. V was pared by 6 bases and J by 4 bases, with 11 bases of the junction left unmatched. The CDR3 is made up of 15 amino acids. CDR1 and CDR2 from the germline V gene are SGHRS and YFSETQ. Here the CDR3 DNA reads TGCGCCAGCATGATCTCGGGACAGGGTTTGTACGAGCAGTACTTC. Translating gives CASMISGQGLYEQYF.

The V and J genes are TRBV9 and TRBJ2-1, with 11 bases lining up with TRBD2. J lost 4 bases, V lost 0 bases, and 3 bases had no gene match. Germline CDR1 and CDR2: SGDLS and YYNGEE. The CDR3 runs to 16 residues. The chain's CDR3 is CASSVGASGGYNEQFF. The CDR3 coding sequence is TGTGCCAGCAGCGTAGGGGCTAGCGGGGGGTACAATGAGCAGTTCTTC.

This chain connects TRBV5-8 to TRBJ2-7; no reliable D call. Trimming shortened V by 0 bases and J by 3 bases, and 4 bases separated the two germline ends. This CDR3 is 12 amino acids long. Germline V CDR1 and CDR2: SGHTS, YDEGEE. CDR3 amino acids: CASSLANYEQYF. Here the CDR3 DNA reads TGTGCCAGCAGCTTGGCCAACTACGAGCAGTACTTC.

V and J are TRBV7-9 and TRBJ1-2; D is undetermined. V shed 11 bases and J shed 4 bases, with 11 bases lying between them. The CDR3 is 11 residues long. Germline assignment: CDR1 SEHNR and CDR2 FQNEAQ (reference sequence). The DNA of the CDR3 is TGTGCCTCAGGCGGCACCTATGGCTACACCTTC. As protein: CASGGTYGYTF. Full variable domain (missing parts from reference TRBV7-9 and TRBJ1-2): DTGVSQNPRHKITKRGQNVTFRCDPISEHNRLYWYRQTLGQGPEFLTYFQNEAQLEKSRLLSDRFSAERPKGSFSTLEIQRTEQGDSAMYLCASGGTYGYTFGSGTRLTVV.

The chain has TRBV4-1 and TRBJ2-1; tentatively, D is TRBD1 (6 bases). Germline assignment: CDR1 MGHRA and CDR2 YSYEKL. The CDR3 consists of 14 residues. Deletions cut 4 bases from V and 5 bases from J, with 12 bases between. The CDR3 coding sequence is TGCGCCAGCAGCCTCCAGGGGTCGGACAATGAGCAGTTCTTC. The encoded protein is CASSLQGSDNEQFF.

The V and J genes are TRBV2 and TRBJ2-2; D might be TRBD2 (6 bases). V was cut by 8 bases and J by 1 base, with 14 bases left in between. The CDR3 spans 15 residues. In germline, CDR1 is SNHLY, CDR2 FYNNEI. As DNA, the CDR3 is TGTGCCAGCGGGGGGAAGGGATTGAACACCGGGGAGCTGTTTTTT. Translating it yields CASGGKGLNTGELFF.